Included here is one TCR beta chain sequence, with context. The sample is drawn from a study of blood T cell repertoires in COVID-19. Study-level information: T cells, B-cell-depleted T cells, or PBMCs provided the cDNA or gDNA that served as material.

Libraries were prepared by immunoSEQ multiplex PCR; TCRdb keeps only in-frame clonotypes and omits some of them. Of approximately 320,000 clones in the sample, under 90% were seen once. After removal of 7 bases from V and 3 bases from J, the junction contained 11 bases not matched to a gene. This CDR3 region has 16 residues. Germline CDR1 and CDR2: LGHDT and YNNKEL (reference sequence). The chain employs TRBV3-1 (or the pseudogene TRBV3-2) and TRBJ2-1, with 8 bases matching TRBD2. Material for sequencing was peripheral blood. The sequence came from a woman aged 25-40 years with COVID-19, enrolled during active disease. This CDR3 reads CASTYYSGGDYNEQFF. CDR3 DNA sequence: TGTGCCAGCACCTATTATTCGGGGGGGGACTACAATGAGCAGTTCTTC.